The 19 T cell receptor beta chains given below trace back to one sample, sequenced in a study of T cell responses to AZD1222 COVID-19 vaccine. Assay: immunoSEQ multiplex PCR; the TCRdb copy retains only in-frame clones and omits some. The table has 150,000 to 200,000 clones, under 95% seen once. Specimen: peripheral blood, collected on day 0 of AZD1222 vaccination. The origin of the receptors is an adult in good health.

The rearrangement links TRBV7-3 to TRBJ2-5; 10 nucleotides line up with TRBD2. V lost 4 bases and J lost 5; bases outside the gene matches: 10. CDR3 length: 16 amino acids. Germline V CDR1 and CDR2: SGHTA, FQGTGA. CDR3 amino acids: CASSSGSGRAGETQYF. The CDR3 DNA follows: TGTGCCAGCAGCTCGGGGAGCGGGAGGGCCGGGGAGACCCAGTACTTC. The full variable domain, rest sourced from reference TRBV7-3 and TRBJ2-5, is GAGVSQTPSNKVTEKGKYVELRCDPISGHTALYWYRQSLGQGPEFLIYFQGTGAADDSGLPNDRFFAVRPEGSVSTLKIQRTERGDSAVYLCASSSGSGRAGETQYFGPGTRLLVL.

The chain combines TRBV5-6 with TRBJ1-2; 7 bases map to TRBD1. Germline CDR1 SGHDT, CDR2 YYEEEE. After removal of 4 bases from V and 4 bases from J, the junction contained 7 bases not matched to a gene. This CDR3 spans 14 amino acids. In DNA, the CDR3 is TGTGCCAGCAGCCACGGGACAGAACTCTATGGCTACACCTTC. Amino acids: CASSHGTELYGYTF.

Only one count was recorded for this clone. The genes are TRBV4-1 and TRBJ1-3; D not resolved. Germline values: CDR1 MGHRA, CDR2 YSYEKL. The CDR3 is 13 amino acids. V was shortened by 0 bases and J by 5 bases, with 5 bases between the two germline ends. The CDR3 coding sequence is TGCGCCAGCAGCCAAGATCACAGAAACACCATATATTTT. Translating it yields CASSQDHRNTIYF.

This chain joins TRBV6-5 and TRBJ1-2; TRBD1 matches at 7 bases. With 5 bases clipped from V and 3 bases from J, the junction kept 3 bases outside the gene matches. CDR3 length equals 13 residues. Germline-derived CDR1 and CDR2 are MNHEY and SVGAGI. The CDR3 spells CASSPQGDYGYTF. CDR3 nucleotides: TGTGCCAGCAGTCCGCAGGGGGACTATGGCTACACCTTC.

The V gene is TRBV7-9, the J gene TRBJ2-7; 8 nucleotides match TRBD1. The ends lost 5 bases at V and 6 bases at J; junction bases unmatched: 9. The germline V gene has CDR1 SEHNR and CDR2 FQNEAQ (reference sequence). The CDR3 has 14 residues. The CDR3 protein is CASSLLTGAGEQYF. For the CDR3, the DNA is TGTGCCAGCAGCCTACTGACAGGGGCAGGCGAGCAGTACTTC. Looking up the rest from reference TRBV7-9 and TRBJ2-7 gives the full variable domain: DTGVSQNPRHKITKRGQNVTFRCDPISEHNRLYWYRQTLGQGPEFLTYFQNEAQLEKSRLLSDRFSAERPKGSFSTLEIQRTEQGDSAMYLCASSLLTGAGEQYFGPGTRLTVT.

The V gene is TRBV3-1 (or the pseudogene TRBV3-2), the J gene TRBJ2-7, with 7 bases identical to TRBD2. There are 16 residues in the CDR3. The ends lost 0 bases at V and 6 bases at J; junction bases unmatched: 11. Germline values: CDR1 LGHDT, CDR2 YNNKEL (reference sequence). For the CDR3, the DNA is TGTGCCAGCAGCCAAGATCCGGGAGGAACGATTTTCGAGCAGTACTTC. This translates into CASSQDPGGTIFEQYF.

The CDR3 sequence is CASSYSGRGSGNTIYF. The CDR3 nucleotides read TGTGCCAGCAGTTACTCGGGACGGGGGTCTGGAAACACCATATATTTT. V usage is TRBV6-5 and J usage is TRBJ1-3; D is perhaps TRBD1 (5 bases). Trimming shortened V by 0 bases and J by 1 base, and 10 bases separated the two germline ends. CDR1 MNHEY and CDR2 SVGAGI come from the germline V gene. The CDR3 loop spans 16 amino acids.

Worth noting for this clone: The CDR3 end shows no conserved phenylalanine or tryptophan, and so a read error is likely. No DNA is shown, since the ends of the CDR3 on it are uncertain; the CDR3 is the one TCRdb lists. CDR3 amino acids: CASRIWTGT. The chain combines TRBV12-2 with TRBJ2-7; TRBD1, the table's D call, lacks a check against the DNA. TRBV12-2 is annotated as a pseudogene. The CDR3 is 9 residues long, counting both termini.

This clone was seen once. The chain uses TRBV7-2 and TRBJ2-5, with 11 bases matching TRBD1. The CDR3 loop spans 15 amino acids. CDR1 and CDR2 (germline): SGHTA, FQGNSA. Unmatched junction bases numbered 2, after V lost 1 base and J lost 4 bases. CDR3 nucleotide sequence: TGTGCCAGCAGCTTAGGGACAGGGGGCCTAGAGACCCAGTACTTC. Protein: CASSLGTGGLETQYF.

The chain employs TRBV5-4 and TRBJ1-4, with TRBD1 as a possible D gene (5 bases). This CDR3 region has 17 residues. Trimming left V 4 bases short and J 0 bases short, with 16 bases between. The germline CDR1 and CDR2 sequences are SGHNT and YYREEE (reference sequence). CDR3 loop: CASSPYGTGATNEKLFF. In DNA, the CDR3 is TGTGCCAGCAGCCCCTACGGGACCGGCGCAACTAATGAAAAACTGTTTTTT.

The J gene is TRBJ1-2, the V gene TRBV19; D unresolved. The germline V gene has CDR1 LNHDA and CDR2 SQIVND (reference sequence). Trimming cost V 0 bases and J 4 bases, with 15 bases left between them. This CDR3 region has 16 residues. The CDR3 sequence: CASSIDLRAYGYGYTF. CDR3 DNA sequence: TGTGCCAGTAGTATAGATCTGCGGGCATACGGCTATGGCTACACCTTC.

This chain uses TRBV15 with TRBJ2-1; D is undetermined. Germline V gives CDR1 LNHNV, CDR2 YYDKDF (reference sequence). Trimming removed 0 bases at V and 6 bases at J, with 6 bases between. This CDR3 spans 13 amino acids. CDR3 protein: CATSRDESNEQFF. The CDR3 nucleotides are TGTGCCACCAGCAGAGATGAAAGCAATGAGCAGTTCTTC.

The chain employs TRBV27 and TRBJ2-5; D is perhaps TRBD1 or TRBD2 (5 bases each). This CDR3 is built from 17 residues. Trimming shortened V by 3 bases and J by 2 bases, and 19 bases separated the two germline ends. Germline-derived CDR1 and CDR2 are MNHEY and SMNVEV (reference sequence). In nucleotides, the CDR3 is TGTGCCAGCAGTTTTCGGGTGGTGGGGGAATTACAAGAGACCCAGTACTTC. Translated: CASSFRVVGELQETQYF.

The gene calls are TRBV4-2 and TRBJ1-2, with a weak D call TRBD1 (5 bases). This CDR3 is built from 13 residues. The germline V and J ends were trimmed by 5 bases and 1 base, with 8 bases remaining between them. Germline V gene data show CDR1 as LGHNA and CDR2 as YNFKEQ. The CDR3 DNA reads as TGTGCCAGCAGCGGGGGGTTTAACTATGGCTACACCTTC. Translated: CASSGGFNYGYTF.

This rearrangement joins TRBV12-3 or TRBV12-4 to TRBJ1-1; D remains unclear. CDR3 size: 13 residues. The V gene lost 3 bases and the J gene lost 3 bases, with 8 bases spanning the gap. The CDR3 DNA reads as TGTGCCAGCAGTTTCCGGCGCGACACTGAAGCTTTCTTT. This gives the protein CASSFRRDTEAFF.

This chain uses TRBV28 with TRBJ1-1; a possible D gene is TRBD1 (6 bases). Trimming removed 10 bases at V and 4 bases at J, with 22 bases between. Germline CDR1 MDHEN, CDR2 SYDVKM. The CDR3 runs 15 residues. DNA of the CDR3: TGTGCCACCCTCAGACCGGGGGGCAGGTCCACTGAAGCTTTCTTT. It translates to CATLRPGGRSTEAFF.

This rearrangement joins TRBV5-1 to TRBJ2-2; D ambiguous. From germline, CDR1 is SGHRS and CDR2 YFSETQ. Trimming pared 4 bases from V and 1 base from J, leaving 11 bases between. The CDR3 contains 15 residues. CDR3 amino acids: CASSGRQMNTGELFF. DNA of the CDR3: TGCGCCAGCAGCGGACGGCAGATGAACACCGGGGAGCTGTTTTTT.

V gene TRBV14 combines with J gene TRBJ2-5; no reliable D call. V was trimmed by 3 bases and J by 5 bases, leaving 4 bases between them. There are 11 residues in the CDR3. Germline values: CDR1 SGHDN, CDR2 FVKESK. The CDR3 DNA reads TGTGCCAGCAGCCAGTGGGAGACCCAGTACTTC. It codes for CASSQWETQYF.

J is TRBJ2-1 and V is TRBV7-3, with D unclear. CDR1 is SGHTA and CDR2 is FQGTGA in the germline V gene. The CDR3 loop spans 15 amino acids. Deletions cut 3 bases from V and 7 bases from J, with 16 bases between. DNA of the CDR3: TGTGCCAGCAGCTTCACCCCCCGTGGGTTGAATGAGCAGTTCTTC. This codes for CASSFTPRGLNEQFF.